Included here is one T cell receptor (beta chain) sequence, with context. The antigen remains undetermined. Method: immunoSEQ multiplex PCR; TCRdb's copy keeps in-frame clones and lacks some. The sample shows 75,000 to 100,000 clones, approximately 90% of them seen only once. The sample comes from a study of graft-versus-host responses after intestinal transplantation. Study background: Anti-thymocyte globulin induction was given to all recipients, followed by tacrolimus and steroids for around three years.

V lost 2 bases and J lost 7, with 14 bases in between. Germline V CDR1 and CDR2: KGHSH, LQKENI. CDR3 length: 14 amino acids. The chain is built from TRBV18 and TRBJ1-1; D unresolved. The sample here was unstimulated CD4+ T cells sorted from spleen or lymph node cells, taken before intestinal transplant. The receptor was isolated from a human donor who received an intestinal transplant. This CDR3 is CASSPGAIGDEAFF. In DNA, the CDR3 is TGTGCCAGCTCACCAGGTGCGATAGGAGATGAAGCTTTCTTT. Full variable domain (missing parts from reference TRBV18 and TRBJ1-1): NAGVMQNPRHLVRRRGQEARLRCSPMKGHSHVYWYRQLPEEGLKFMVYLQKENIIDESGMPKERFSAEFPKEGPSILRIQQVVRGDSAAYFCASSPGAIGDEAFFGQGTRLTVV.